One and the same sample provided the 20 T cell receptor beta chains below, sequenced in a study of CD8 T cells in Susac syndrome. Random hexamers primed reverse transcription of about 0.5 to 1 ug RNA. Each CDR3 protein gets one entry after TCRdb re-called the immunoSEQ multiplex PCR reads with MiXCR. Of tens of thousands of distinct CDR3 sequences in the sample, 93% are singletons; the top ten hold over 0.12%. Sequencing was carried out using CD4+ T cells from PBMCs. The receptors derive from a human donor with Susac syndrome.

The chain carries TRBV6-2 or TRBV6-3 and TRBJ2-7; no definite D call. CDR3 length equals 12 residues. Trimming took 6 bases from V and 6 from J, leaving 12 bases between them. Germline assignment: CDR1 MNHEY and CDR2 SVGEGT. The CDR3 DNA sequence: TGTGCCAGCAGCGAATCGGGTCTCGAGCAGTACTTC. It yields the protein CASSESGLEQYF.

The chain recombines TRBV6-5 with TRBJ2-3; the D gene is possibly TRBD1 (6 bases). This CDR3 has 16 residues. Trimming took off 5 bases at V and 4 bases at J, with 19 bases between the two ends. CDR1 is MNHEY, CDR2 SVGAGI, per germline. The CDR3 protein is CASSTVQGRKADTQYF. CDR3 bases: TGTGCCAGCAGTACTGTACAGGGAAGGAAAGCAGATACGCAGTATTTT.

The chain joins TRBV7-9 to TRBJ1-6; 11 bases line up with TRBD1. The CDR3 spans 16 residues. The germline V gene has CDR1 SEHNR and CDR2 FQNEAQ (reference sequence). The junction had 6 bases not matched to a gene; V was cut back by 2 bases and J by 9 bases. CDR3 loop: CASSLLGTGGASPLHF. CDR3 in DNA: TGTGCCAGCAGCTTACTCGGGACAGGGGGTGCTTCACCCCTCCACTTT.

This clonotype was observed a single time. CDR3 in DNA: TGTGCCACCAGTGATTCGCGGACAGGTCCCTACGAGCAGTACTTC. This gives the protein CATSDSRTGPYEQYF. The chain has TRBV24-1 and TRBJ2-7; the match to TRBD1 covers 7 bases. V dropped 2 bases and J dropped 2; count of bases not matched to a gene: 5. Germline V CDR1 and CDR2: KGHDR, SFDVKD. The CDR3 runs to 15 residues.

The chain employs TRBV12-3 or TRBV12-4 and TRBJ1-2; unclear D gene. The CDR3 has 12 residues. V lost 8 bases and J lost 1, with 8 bases in between. The CDR3 loop reads CASHNNNYGYTF. The CDR3 nucleotides are TGTGCCAGCCACAACAATAACTATGGCTACACCTTC.

The gene calls are TRBV12-3 or TRBV12-4 and TRBJ2-2, with D possibly TRBD2 on 5 matching bases. Trimming stripped 3 bases from V and 4 bases from J, with 12 bases between. This CDR3 region has 15 residues. The CDR3 protein is CASSFSGEVTGELFF. The CDR3 DNA is TGTGCCAGCAGTTTTTCCGGGGAAGTCACCGGGGAGCTGTTTTTT.

This sequence joins TRBV7-3 and TRBJ2-3; TRBD2 matches at 7 bases. There are 15 residues in the CDR3. V lost 5 bases to trimming and J lost 2 bases; unmatched junction nucleotides: 7. Germline V gene lookup returns CDR1 SGHTA and CDR2 FQGTGA. The CDR3 DNA reads as TGTGCCAGCAGCAGACTAGCCTCCGCCACAGATACGCAGTATTTT. Translating it yields CASSRLASATDTQYF. The whole variable domain, filled in from reference TRBV7-3 and TRBJ2-3, reads GAGVSQTPSNKVTEKGKYVELRCDPISGHTALYWYRQSLGQGPEFLIYFQGTGAADDSGLPNDRFFAVRPEGSVSTLKIQRTERGDSAVYLCASSRLASATDTQYFGPGTRLTVL.

The chain is built from TRBV10-3 and TRBJ2-2; D is unresolved. Germline CDR1 is ENHRY and CDR2 is SYGVKD. This CDR3 contains 11 residues. The V gene lost 7 bases and the J gene lost 6 bases, with 6 bases spanning the gap. The CDR3 DNA is TGTGCCATCATGGGTCCCGGGGAGCTGTTTTTT. Its translation: CAIMGPGELFF.

V gene TRBV7-9 combines with J gene TRBJ1-4, with 10 bases matching TRBD1. Germline assignment: CDR1 SEHNR and CDR2 FQNEAQ (reference sequence). V lost 5 bases to trimming and J lost 8 bases; unmatched junction nucleotides: 8. CDR3 length equals 15 residues. CDR3 in DNA: TGTGCCAGCAGCGGAGGGACAGGGGCACGAGAAAAACTGTTTTTT. Its protein product is CASSGGTGAREKLFF.

The chain carries TRBV10-3 and TRBJ2-3; a possible D gene is TRBD1 (5 bases). This CDR3 contains 14 residues. Trimming stripped 6 bases from V and 2 bases from J, with 12 bases between. The germline V gene encodes CDR1 ENHRY and CDR2 SYGVKD. CDR3 in DNA: TGTGCCATCAGCTCGACAGACTCCACAGATACGCAGTATTTT. It yields the protein CAISSTDSTDTQYF.

V is TRBV7-2 and J is TRBJ2-4, with TRBD1 matching 8 bases. Looked up from germline, CDR1 is SGHTA and CDR2 is FQGNSA. V lost 3 bases and J lost 0; bases outside the gene matches: 1. The CDR3 loop spans 15 amino acids. CDR3 sequence (DNA): TGTGCCAGCAGCTTGGACAGGGCAGCCAAAAACATTCAGTACTTC. Its protein is CASSLDRAAKNIQYF.

The genes are TRBV6-5 and TRBJ2-7, with D hard to call. The CDR3 runs 14 residues. CDR1 and CDR2 from the germline V gene are MNHEY and SVGAGI. V lost 4 bases and J lost 8, with 18 bases in between. The CDR3 loop is CASSLTVLYEKQYF. The CDR3 DNA follows: TGTGCCAGCAGTTTGACTGTGCTCTACGAGAAGCAGTACTTC.

The chain carries TRBV27 and TRBJ2-7, with a tentative D call TRBD1 (5 bases). The length of the CDR3 is 15 residues. Germline V gene lookup returns CDR1 MNHEY and CDR2 SMNVEV (reference sequence). The V and J ends lost 5 bases and 0 bases respectively, with 14 bases between them. The CDR3 region is CASSPRDRPSYEQYF. The CDR3, as DNA: TGTGCCAGCAGTCCCCGAGACAGACCCTCCTACGAGCAGTACTTC.

The rearrangement uses TRBV27 and TRBJ2-6; D possibly corresponds to TRBD1 (7 bases). Trimming removed 7 bases at V and 2 bases at J, with 12 bases between. The CDR3 is made up of 15 amino acids. Germline V gene data show CDR1 as MNHEY and CDR2 as SMNVEV (reference sequence). The CDR3 bases are TGTGCCAGCACCCAGGGGGGAACTGGGGCCAACGTCCTGACTTTC. It translates to CASTQGGTGANVLTF. Full variable domain (missing parts from reference TRBV27 and TRBJ2-6): EAQVTQNPRYLITVTGKKLTVTCSQNMNHEYMSWYRQDPGLGLRQIYYSMNVEVTDKGDVPEGYKVSRKEKRNFPLILESPSPNQTSLYFCASTQGGTGANVLTFGAGSRLTVL.

CDR3 DNA: TGTGCCAGCAGTTTCCCCCCCCTCTCCGAGCAGTACTTC. This codes for CASSFPPLSEQYF. The chain links TRBV28 to TRBJ2-7; D is uncertain. The germline CDR1 and CDR2 sequences are MDHEN and SYDVKM. V lost 3 bases and J 6 bases, leaving 12 bases between the germline ends. This CDR3 has 13 residues.

This clonotype was observed a few times. Written as DNA, the CDR3 is TGTGCCAGCAGCTCCGATGGGGGGGCGCGTGGCTACACCTTC. It codes for CASSSDGGARGYTF. The chain uses TRBV7-2 and TRBJ1-2, with D perhaps TRBD1 (6 bases). The CDR3 loop spans 14 amino acids. Trimming stripped 4 bases from V and 7 bases from J, with 16 bases between. Germline assignment: CDR1 SGHTA and CDR2 FQGNSA.

J is TRBJ2-1 and V is TRBV28, with D perhaps matching TRBD1 or TRBD2 (6 bases each). This CDR3 has 16 amino acids. Trimming took 3 bases from V and 0 from J, leaving 12 bases between them. Germline lookup yields CDR1 MDHEN and CDR2 SYDVKM. The chain's CDR3 is CASSFKGGSSYNEQFF. CDR3 coding DNA: TGTGCCAGCAGTTTTAAGGGGGGTAGCTCCTACAATGAGCAGTTCTTC.

The rearrangement uses TRBV19 and TRBJ2-3, with TRBD1 identical over 8 bases. J lost 3 bases, V lost 3 bases, and 5 bases had no gene match. Looked up from germline, CDR1 is LNHDA and CDR2 is SQIVND (reference sequence). The CDR3 runs to 15 residues. The CDR3 DNA reads TGTGCCAGTAGTATTTGGCAGGGGGCTACAGATACGCAGTATTTT. Translation: CASSIWQGATDTQYF. Full variable domain (outside the CDR3, taken from reference TRBV19 and TRBJ2-3): DGGITQSPKYLFRKEGQNVTLSCEQNLNHDAMYWYRQDPGQGLRLIYYSQIVNDFQKGDIAEGYSVSREKKESFPLTVTSAQKNPTAFYLCASSIWQGATDTQYFGPGTRLTVL.

The J gene is TRBJ2-5, the V gene TRBV7-2; D possibly corresponds to TRBD2 (5 bases). Germline V gives CDR1 SGHTA, CDR2 FQGNSA. Deletions cut 1 base from V and 7 bases from J, with 19 bases between. The CDR3 contains 16 residues. The CDR3 loop is CASSLEVDSRSGTQYF. The DNA of the CDR3 is TGTGCCAGCAGCTTAGAAGTGGACTCTCGTTCCGGGACCCAGTACTTC.

This chain links TRBV25-1 with TRBJ1-5; 9 nucleotides line up with TRBD1. V lost 10 bases, J lost 3 bases, and 10 bases stayed unmatched. Germline V gene lookup returns CDR1 MGHDK and CDR2 SYGVNS. The CDR3 totals 15 residues. CDR3 nucleotides: TGTGCCAACAGGGGAAGACAGGGGGTCAATCAGCCCCAGCATTTT. Its translation: CANRGRQGVNQPQHF.